Sequencing of this T cell receptor (beta chain) was carried out in a study of blood T cell repertoires in COVID-19. Study-level background: There were acute and convalescent COVID-19 samples, and they came from the United States, Italy and Spain.

Per the germline V gene, CDR1 is SGHTA and CDR2 is FQGTGA. This CDR3 is built from 17 residues. The V end was cut by 2 bases, the J end by 0 bases, with 11 bases between. The table lists this clone with a few counts. Original methodology: For nucleated cells, counts were estimated from reference gene primer amplification. Sequencing was performed with immunoSEQ multiplex PCR; in TCRdb, only in-frame clones are kept and a portion is missing. That table supplies the V and J calls and clone size; D and trimming were determined from the DNA. This table holds 200,000 to 300,000 clones, approximately 90% found once.

This clonotype was obtained from a man between 60 and 75 years old who had recovered from COVID-19. This rearrangement joins TRBV7-3 to TRBJ1-6; weak D call: TRBD1 (5 bases). The sample comprised peripheral blood. The CDR3 DNA follows: TGTGCCAGCAGCTTACGCCCAGGGCGCTCCTATAATTCACCCCTCCACTTT. This encodes CASSLRPGRSYNSPLHF.